The clone carrying this T cell receptor beta chain was recorded only once. V lost 0 bases and J lost 8, with 8 bases in between. Looked up from germline, CDR1 is SGDLS and CDR2 is YYNGEE. This CDR3 region has 13 residues. The data derive from a study of OX40 agonist ivuxolimab in advanced cancers. Study as a whole: Prior checkpoint blockade (anti-PD-1, anti-PD-L1 or anti-CTLA-4) was permitted; around 40% had it. Partial responses were recorded for three patients, including one with hepatocellular carcinoma and two with cutaneous melanoma.

Autoimmune disease history or systemic immunosuppression disqualified patients. The method was immunoSEQ multiplex PCR; TCRdb's version includes in-frame clones alone and lacks a portion of them. The data hold about 70,000 clones, with roughly nine tenths observed a single time. The input for sequencing was CD4+ or CD8+ T cells sorted from blood, taken in a trial of the OX40 agonist ivuxolimab. This sequence was found in an adult with an advanced solid tumor such as melanoma, head and neck, liver or kidney cancer. J is TRBJ1-4 and V is TRBV9, with unresolved D. The CDR3 loop reads CASSVGGIEKLFF. The CDR3, as DNA: TGTGCCAGCAGCGTAGGGGGAATAGAAAAACTGTTTTTT.